Listed below are T cell receptor beta chains from one sample, sequenced in a study of T cell changes during pregnancy in multiple sclerosis. The assay was immunoSEQ multiplex PCR, and TCRdb's table has in-frame clones only and misses some. Of about 110,000 clones in the sample, about nine tenths were seen once. Sample: peripheral blood, taken in the third trimester of pregnancy. The receptor source for this set is a female donor in good health, enrolled as a control in a pregnancy study. The CDR3 runs from the conserved cysteine through the conserved F or W. D genes are given only for firm matches. Size values are once, few and many counts, or a class for expanded clones, and some rows have none.

j_call: TRBJ1-4
clone_size: NA
d_call: TRBD1
v_call: TRBV7-9
cdr3_aa: CASSLGRGSANEKLFF
cdr3_nt: TGTGCCAGCAGCTTAGGCAGGGGGTCGGCTAATGAAAAACTGTTTTTT

j_call: TRBJ2-3
clone_size: once
d_call: TRBD2
v_call: TRBV19
cdr3_aa: CASSIDSGGARADTQYF
cdr3_nt: TGTGCCAGTAGTATTGATAGCGGGGGGGCCAGGGCAGATACGCAGTATTTT

j_call: TRBJ1-5
clone_size: once
d_call: NA
v_call: TRBV4-1
cdr3_aa: CASSQVPRAGAVYSNQPQHF
cdr3_nt: TGCGCCAGCAGCCAAGTTCCCAGGGCAGGGGCTGTCTATTCCAATCAGCCCCAGCATTTT

j_call: TRBJ1-1
clone_size: NA
d_call: TRBD1
v_call: TRBV27
cdr3_aa: CASSSHPGQGNTEAFF
cdr3_nt: TGTGCCAGCAGTTCCCACCCGGGACAGGGGAACACTGAAGCTTTCTTT

j_call: TRBJ1-2
clone_size: NA
d_call: NA
v_call: TRBV14
cdr3_aa: CASSQARTGNYGYTF
cdr3_nt: TGTGCCAGCAGCCAAGCCCGGACGGGGAACTATGGCTACACCTTC

j_call: TRBJ1-4
clone_size: NA
d_call: TRBD1
v_call: TRBV27
cdr3_aa: CASSRDRVPQGKEKLFF
cdr3_nt: TGTGCCAGCAGCCGGGACAGGGTCCCTCAGGGGAAGGAAAAACTGTTTTTT

j_call: TRBJ1-1
clone_size: NA
d_call: TRBD1
v_call: TRBV4-3
cdr3_aa: CASTDRTGEVFNFLGENTEAFF
cdr3_nt: TGCGCCAGCACCGATAGGACAGGGGAGGTTTTTAACTTCCTCGGGGAGAACACTGAAGCTTTCTTT

j_call: TRBJ2-5
clone_size: NA
d_call: NA
v_call: TRBV4-3
cdr3_aa: CASSQTPLALWETQYF
cdr3_nt: TGCGCCAGCAGCCAAACCCCACTAGCCCTGTGGGAGACCCAGTACTTC

j_call: TRBJ2-7
clone_size: NA
d_call: TRBD1
v_call: TRBV5-1
cdr3_aa: CASSYSGTEPDEQYF
cdr3_nt: TGCGCCAGCAGCTACTCCGGGACAGAACCAGACGAGCAGTACTTC

j_call: TRBJ1-2
clone_size: NA
d_call: NA
v_call: TRBV27
cdr3_aa: CASSPDSDYGYTF
cdr3_nt: TGTGCCAGCAGCCCGGACAGTGACTATGGCTACACCTTC

j_call: TRBJ2-5
clone_size: NA
d_call: TRBD2
v_call: TRBV5-1
cdr3_aa: CASSLGGLAGMETQYF
cdr3_nt: TGCGCCAGCAGCTTGGGAGGACTAGCGGGGATGGAGACCCAGTACTTC

j_call: TRBJ2-7
clone_size: once
d_call: NA
v_call: TRBV12-5
cdr3_aa: CASGLPGLNDEQYF
cdr3_nt: TGTGCTAGTGGTTTGCCCGGACTAAACGACGAGCAGTACTTC

j_call: TRBJ1-4
clone_size: NA
d_call: NA
v_call: TRBV4-3
cdr3_aa: CASSQDPPPQTDEKLFF
cdr3_nt: TGCGCCAGCAGCCAAGATCCCCCCCCACAGACAGATGAAAAACTGTTTTTT

j_call: TRBJ1-1
clone_size: NA
d_call: NA
v_call: TRBV7-9
cdr3_aa: CASSSVGGNTEAFF
cdr3_nt: TGTGCCAGCAGCTCCGTGGGAGGGAACACTGAAGCTTTCTTT

j_call: TRBJ1-5
clone_size: NA
d_call: NA
v_call: TRBV30
cdr3_aa: CAWTTGGGQPQHF
cdr3_nt: TGTGCCTGGACCACGGGGGGAGGTCAGCCCCAGCATTTT

j_call: TRBJ1-4
clone_size: NA
d_call: TRBD1
v_call: TRBV5-1
cdr3_aa: CASRTYQGAGEKLFF
cdr3_nt: TGCGCCAGCAGAACCTATCAGGGGGCAGGGGAAAAACTGTTTTTT

j_call: TRBJ2-1
clone_size: NA
d_call: TRBD1
v_call: TRBV5-4
cdr3_aa: CASSLTGGYNEQFF
cdr3_nt: TGTGCCAGCAGTTTGACAGGGGGGTACAATGAGCAGTTCTTC

j_call: TRBJ2-1
clone_size: NA
d_call: NA
v_call: TRBV7-9
cdr3_aa: CASSLAGREANEQFF
cdr3_nt: TGTGCCAGCAGCTTAGCGGGGCGAGAGGCCAATGAGCAGTTCTTC

j_call: TRBJ1-6
clone_size: NA
d_call: NA
v_call: TRBV28
cdr3_aa: CASSLEVSPLHF
cdr3_nt: TGTGCCAGCAGTTTGGAGGTTTCACCCCTCCACTTT

j_call: TRBJ1-4
clone_size: NA
d_call: NA
v_call: TRBV6-4
cdr3_aa: CASSEELGAKLFF
cdr3_nt: TGTGCCAGCAGTGAGGAGTTGGGGGCAAAACTGTTTTTT

j_call: TRBJ2-2
clone_size: NA
d_call: TRBD1
v_call: TRBV9
cdr3_aa: CASSPRAGGLGELFF
cdr3_nt: TGTGCCAGCAGCCCCCGGGCAGGGGGCCTCGGGGAGCTGTTTTTT

j_call: TRBJ2-1
clone_size: once
d_call: NA
v_call: TRBV27
cdr3_aa: CATRPLGRASYNEQFF
cdr3_nt: TGTGCCACCCGTCCCCTGGGCAGGGCTTCCTACAATGAGCAGTTCTTC

j_call: TRBJ2-2
clone_size: NA
d_call: TRBD1
v_call: TRBV4-1
cdr3_aa: CASSQANRGADGELFF
cdr3_nt: TGCGCCAGCAGCCAAGCCAACAGGGGGGCCGACGGGGAGCTGTTTTTT

j_call: TRBJ2-3
clone_size: NA
d_call: NA
v_call: TRBV7-2
cdr3_aa: CASSYGVADTDTQYF
cdr3_nt: TGTGCCAGCAGCTACGGGGTAGCGGACACAGATACGCAGTATTTT

j_call: TRBJ1-5
clone_size: NA
d_call: NA
v_call: TRBV2
cdr3_aa: CASSLTGRGWGNQPQHF
cdr3_nt: TGTGCCAGCAGTTTGACAGGTAGGGGATGGGGCAATCAGCCCCAGCATTTT

j_call: TRBJ1-1
clone_size: NA
d_call: NA
v_call: TRBV5-1
cdr3_aa: CASRPTVETEAFF
cdr3_nt: TGCGCCAGCAGACCGACAGTTGAGACTGAAGCTTTCTTT

j_call: TRBJ2-3
clone_size: NA
d_call: NA
v_call: TRBV11-2
cdr3_aa: CASSVGGSASSTDTQYF
cdr3_nt: TGTGCCAGCAGCGTCGGGGGTAGCGCCTCTAGCACAGATACGCAGTATTTT

j_call: TRBJ1-3
clone_size: NA
d_call: NA
v_call: TRBV19
cdr3_aa: CASSIGQVDGNTIYF
cdr3_nt: TGTGCCAGTAGTATCGGTCAGGTTGATGGAAACACCATATATTTT

j_call: TRBJ2-5
clone_size: NA
d_call: TRBD2
v_call: TRBV9
cdr3_aa: CASSVGVSGTSGETQYF
cdr3_nt: TGTGCCAGCAGCGTAGGAGTCTCCGGGACTAGCGGGGAGACCCAGTACTTC

j_call: TRBJ1-1
clone_size: NA
d_call: TRBD1
v_call: TRBV19
cdr3_aa: CASSGWTGREYTEAFF
cdr3_nt: TGTGCCAGTAGTGGGTGGACAGGGAGGGAGTACACTGAAGCTTTCTTT

j_call: TRBJ2-1
clone_size: NA
d_call: TRBD2
v_call: TRBV2
cdr3_aa: CASAGGSSQFF
cdr3_nt: TGTGCCAGCGCGGGGGGTAGCTCGCAGTTCTTC

j_call: TRBJ2-2
clone_size: NA
d_call: TRBD2
v_call: TRBV6-4
cdr3_aa: CASSDGGGTGELFF
cdr3_nt: TGTGCCAGCAGTGACGGGGGGGGCACCGGGGAGCTGTTTTTT

j_call: TRBJ2-1
clone_size: NA
d_call: TRBD1
v_call: TRBV14
cdr3_aa: CASSLTGALLSSYNEQFF
cdr3_nt: TGTGCCAGCAGCCTTACAGGGGCACTCCTGTCCTCCTACAATGAGCAGTTCTTC

j_call: TRBJ1-1
clone_size: NA
d_call: NA
v_call: TRBV27
cdr3_aa: CASSPAGLGMNTEAFF
cdr3_nt: TGTGCCAGCAGTCCCGCGGGCCTAGGGATGAACACTGAAGCTTTCTTT

j_call: TRBJ1-2
clone_size: NA
d_call: TRBD1
v_call: TRBV2
cdr3_aa: CASSVLSAGGSNGYTF
cdr3_nt: TGTGCCAGCAGTGTTCTTTCGGCAGGGGGTTCGAATGGCTACACCTTC